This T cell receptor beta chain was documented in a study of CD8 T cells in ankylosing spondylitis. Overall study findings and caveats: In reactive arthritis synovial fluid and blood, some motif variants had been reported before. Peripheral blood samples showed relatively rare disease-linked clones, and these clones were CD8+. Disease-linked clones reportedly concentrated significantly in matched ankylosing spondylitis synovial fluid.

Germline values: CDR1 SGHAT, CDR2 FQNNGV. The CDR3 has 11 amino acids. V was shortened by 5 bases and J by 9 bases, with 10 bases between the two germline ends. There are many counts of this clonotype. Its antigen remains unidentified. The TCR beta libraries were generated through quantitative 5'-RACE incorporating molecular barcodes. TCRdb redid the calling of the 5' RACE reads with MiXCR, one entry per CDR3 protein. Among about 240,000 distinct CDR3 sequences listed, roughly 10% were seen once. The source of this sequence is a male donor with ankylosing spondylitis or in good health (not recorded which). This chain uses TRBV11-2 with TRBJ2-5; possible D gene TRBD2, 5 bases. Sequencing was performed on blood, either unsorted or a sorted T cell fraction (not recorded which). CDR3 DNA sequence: TGTGCCAGCAGCCAAAAGGAGGCCCAGTACTTC. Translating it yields CASSQKEAQYF.